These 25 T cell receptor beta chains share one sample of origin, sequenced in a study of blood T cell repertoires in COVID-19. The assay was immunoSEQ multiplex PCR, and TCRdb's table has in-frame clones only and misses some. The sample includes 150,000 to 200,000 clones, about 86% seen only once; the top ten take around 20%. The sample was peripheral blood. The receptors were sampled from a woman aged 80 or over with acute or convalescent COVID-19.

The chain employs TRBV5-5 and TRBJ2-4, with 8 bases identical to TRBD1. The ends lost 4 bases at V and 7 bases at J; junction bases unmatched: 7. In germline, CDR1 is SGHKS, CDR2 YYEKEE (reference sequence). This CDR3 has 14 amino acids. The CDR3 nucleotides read TGTGCCAGCAGCACCGGGACAGGCAGGAACATTCAGTACTTC. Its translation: CASSTGTGRNIQYF.

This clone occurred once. Here the CDR3 DNA reads TGTGCCAGTAGTGCCGGGACAGGGGATAATGAAAAACTGTTTTTT. It specifies CASSAGTGDNEKLFF. The V call is TRBV19, the J call TRBJ1-4; 10 bases map to TRBD1. The CDR3 is 15 residues long. Germline V gene data show CDR1 as LNHDA and CDR2 as SQIVND (reference sequence). Trimming at V came to 5 bases and at J to 4 bases, leaving 4 bases not matched to a gene. The whole variable domain, remainder taken from reference TRBV19 and TRBJ1-4, is DGGITQSPKYLFRKEGQNVTLSCEQNLNHDAMYWYRQDPGQGLRLIYYSQIVNDFQKGDIAEGYSVSREKKESFPLTVTSAQKNPTAFYLCASSAGTGDNEKLFFGSGTQLSVL.

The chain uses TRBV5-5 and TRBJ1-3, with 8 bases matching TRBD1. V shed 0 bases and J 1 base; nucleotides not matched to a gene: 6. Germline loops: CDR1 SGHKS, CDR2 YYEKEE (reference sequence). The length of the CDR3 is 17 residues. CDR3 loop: CASSLEDRVYSGNTIYF. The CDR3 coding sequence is TGTGCCAGCAGCTTGGAGGACAGGGTATATTCTGGAAACACCATATATTTT.

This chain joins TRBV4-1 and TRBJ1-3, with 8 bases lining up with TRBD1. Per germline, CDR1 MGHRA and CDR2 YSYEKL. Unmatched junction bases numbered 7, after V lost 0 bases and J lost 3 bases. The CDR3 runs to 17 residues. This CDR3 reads CASSQEADRVGGNTIYF. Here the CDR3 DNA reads TGCGCCAGCAGCCAAGAGGCGGACAGGGTCGGTGGAAACACCATATATTTT.

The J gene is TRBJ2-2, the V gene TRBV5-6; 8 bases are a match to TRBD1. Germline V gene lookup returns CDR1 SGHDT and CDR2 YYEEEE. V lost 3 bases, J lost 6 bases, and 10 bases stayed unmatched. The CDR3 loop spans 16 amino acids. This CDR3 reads CASSSLRTGLSGELFF. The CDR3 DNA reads TGTGCCAGCAGCTCTCTGCGGACAGGGTTATCCGGGGAGCTGTTTTTT.

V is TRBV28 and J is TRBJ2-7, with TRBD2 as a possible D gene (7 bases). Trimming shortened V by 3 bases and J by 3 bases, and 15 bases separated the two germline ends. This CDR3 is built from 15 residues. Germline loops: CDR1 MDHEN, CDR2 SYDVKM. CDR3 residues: CASSFGGAGGYEQYF. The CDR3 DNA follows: TGTGCCAGCAGTTTTGGGGGGGCAGGTGGCTACGAGCAGTACTTC.

This CDR3 is CASSLTSGGTQYF. The DNA for the CDR3 is TGCGCCAGCAGTCTTACTAGCGGGGGGACTCAGTACTTC. The rearrangement joins TRBV23-1 to TRBJ2-5; 12 nucleotides align to TRBD2. TRBV23-1 is known as an ORF, though its function is uncertain. J lost 11 bases, V lost 4 bases, and 5 bases had no gene match. This CDR3 region has 13 residues.

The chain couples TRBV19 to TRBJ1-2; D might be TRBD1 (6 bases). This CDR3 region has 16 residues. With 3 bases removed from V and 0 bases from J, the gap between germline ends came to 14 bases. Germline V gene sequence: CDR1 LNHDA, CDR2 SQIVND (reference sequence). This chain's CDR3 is CASSISSTGTNYGYTF. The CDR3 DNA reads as TGTGCCAGTAGTATCTCGAGTACAGGGACTAACTATGGCTACACCTTC.

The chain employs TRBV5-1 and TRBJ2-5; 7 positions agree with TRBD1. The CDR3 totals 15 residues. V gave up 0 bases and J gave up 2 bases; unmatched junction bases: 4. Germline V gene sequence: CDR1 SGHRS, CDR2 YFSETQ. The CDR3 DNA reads TGCGCCAGCAGCTTGGGACAGGGTTTTCAAGAGACCCAGTACTTC. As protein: CASSLGQGFQETQYF.

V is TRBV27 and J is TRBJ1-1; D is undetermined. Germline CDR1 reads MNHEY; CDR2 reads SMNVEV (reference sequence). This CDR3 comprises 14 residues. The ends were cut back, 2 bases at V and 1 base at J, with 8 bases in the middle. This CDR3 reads CASSLLRGNTEAFF. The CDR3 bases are TGTGCCAGCAGTTTACTCCGGGGGAACACTGAAGCTTTCTTT.

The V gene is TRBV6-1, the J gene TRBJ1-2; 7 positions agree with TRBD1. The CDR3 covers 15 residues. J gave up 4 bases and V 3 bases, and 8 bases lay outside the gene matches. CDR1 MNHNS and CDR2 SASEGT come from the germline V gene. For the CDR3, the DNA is TGTGCCAGCAGTGAGGGAGACAGGGACACCTATGGCTACACCTTC. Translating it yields CASSEGDRDTYGYTF.

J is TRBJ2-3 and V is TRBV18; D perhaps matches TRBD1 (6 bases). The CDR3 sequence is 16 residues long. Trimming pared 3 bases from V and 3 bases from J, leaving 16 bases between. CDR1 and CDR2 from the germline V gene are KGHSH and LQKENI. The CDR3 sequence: CASSPLGGVSTDTQYF. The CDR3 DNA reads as TGTGCCAGCTCACCCCTAGGGGGAGTGAGTACAGATACGCAGTATTTT.

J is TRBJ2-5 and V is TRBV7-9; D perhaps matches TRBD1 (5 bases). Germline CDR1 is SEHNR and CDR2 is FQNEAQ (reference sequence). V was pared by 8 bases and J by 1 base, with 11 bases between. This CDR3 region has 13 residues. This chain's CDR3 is CASLQGLQETQYF. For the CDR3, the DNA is TGTGCCAGCCTCCAGGGTCTCCAAGAGACCCAGTACTTC.

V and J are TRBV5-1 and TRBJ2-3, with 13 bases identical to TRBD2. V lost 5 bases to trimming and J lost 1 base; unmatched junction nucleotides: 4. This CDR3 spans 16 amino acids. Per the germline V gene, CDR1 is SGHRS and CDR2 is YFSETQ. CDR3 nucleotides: TGCGCCAGCAGACAAGGACTAGCGGGGGGCACAGATACGCAGTATTTT. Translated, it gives CASRQGLAGGTDTQYF.

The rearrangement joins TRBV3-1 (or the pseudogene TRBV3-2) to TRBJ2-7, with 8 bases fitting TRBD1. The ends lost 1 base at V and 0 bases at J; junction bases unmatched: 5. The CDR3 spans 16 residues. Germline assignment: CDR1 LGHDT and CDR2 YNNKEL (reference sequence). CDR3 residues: CASSQARTGSSYEQYF. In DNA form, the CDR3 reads TGTGCCAGCAGCCAAGCAAGGACAGGGAGCTCCTACGAGCAGTACTTC.

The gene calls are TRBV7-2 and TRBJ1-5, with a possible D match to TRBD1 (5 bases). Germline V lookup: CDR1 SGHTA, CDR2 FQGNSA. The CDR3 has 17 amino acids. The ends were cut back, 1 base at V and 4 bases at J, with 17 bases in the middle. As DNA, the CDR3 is TGTGCCAGCAGCTTAGAAGGGGTCAGGGAGGAGAATCAGCCCCAGCATTTT. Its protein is CASSLEGVREENQPQHF.

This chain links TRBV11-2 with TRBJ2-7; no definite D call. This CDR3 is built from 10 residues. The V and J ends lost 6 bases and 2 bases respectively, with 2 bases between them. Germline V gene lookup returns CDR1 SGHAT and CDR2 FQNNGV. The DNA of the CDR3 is TGTGCCAGCAGTACCTACGAGCAGTACTTC. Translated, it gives CASSTYEQYF.

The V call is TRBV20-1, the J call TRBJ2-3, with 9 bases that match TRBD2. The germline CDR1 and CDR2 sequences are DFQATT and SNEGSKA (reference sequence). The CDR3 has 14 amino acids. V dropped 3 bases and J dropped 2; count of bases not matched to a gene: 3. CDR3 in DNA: TGCAGTGCTAGTCGCGGGGGGGCCACAGATACGCAGTATTTT. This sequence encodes CSASRGGATDTQYF.

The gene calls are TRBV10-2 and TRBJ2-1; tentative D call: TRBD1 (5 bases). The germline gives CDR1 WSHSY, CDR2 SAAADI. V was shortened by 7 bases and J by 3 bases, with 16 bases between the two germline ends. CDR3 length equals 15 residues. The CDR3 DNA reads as TGCGCCAGCACTCCTAGGGGAATCTTCTACAATGAGCAGTTCTTC. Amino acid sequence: CASTPRGIFYNEQFF.

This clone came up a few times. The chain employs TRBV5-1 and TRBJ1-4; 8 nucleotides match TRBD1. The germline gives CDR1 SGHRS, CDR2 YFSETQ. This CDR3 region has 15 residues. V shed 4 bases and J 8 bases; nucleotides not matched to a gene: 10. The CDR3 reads CASSPLLGQAEKLFF. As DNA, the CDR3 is TGCGCCAGCAGCCCACTGTTGGGACAGGCCGAAAAACTGTTTTTT.

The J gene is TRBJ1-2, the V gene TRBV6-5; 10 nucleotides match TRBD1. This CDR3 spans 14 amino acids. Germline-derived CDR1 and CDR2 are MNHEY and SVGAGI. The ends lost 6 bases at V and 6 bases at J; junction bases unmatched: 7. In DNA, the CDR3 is TGTGCCAGCAGCCGGGACAGGGGAAGTGATGGCTACACCTTC. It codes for CASSRDRGSDGYTF.

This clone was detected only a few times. The CDR3 sequence: CASSLDTLNGGYTF. CDR3 nucleotide sequence: TGTGCCAGCAGCTTAGATACTTTAAACGGGGGCTACACCTTC. This chain links TRBV7-2 with TRBJ1-2; no definite D call. The CDR3 spans 14 residues. V lost 1 base, J lost 8 bases, and 14 bases lay in between. Looked up from germline, CDR1 is SGHTA and CDR2 is FQGNSA.

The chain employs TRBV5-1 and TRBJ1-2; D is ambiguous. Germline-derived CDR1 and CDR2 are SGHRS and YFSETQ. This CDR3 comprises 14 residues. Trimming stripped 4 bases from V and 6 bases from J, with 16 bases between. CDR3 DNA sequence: TGCGCCAGCAGCCCTATTAGGTCCGGGGATGGCTACACCTTC. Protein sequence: CASSPIRSGDGYTF.

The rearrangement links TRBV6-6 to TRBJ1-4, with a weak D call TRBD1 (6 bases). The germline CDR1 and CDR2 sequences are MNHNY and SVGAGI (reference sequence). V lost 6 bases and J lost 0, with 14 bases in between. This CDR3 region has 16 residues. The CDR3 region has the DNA TGTGCCAGCAGCCTTAAGGGGGGGCCAACTAATGAAAAACTGTTTTTT. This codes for CASSLKGGPTNEKLFF.

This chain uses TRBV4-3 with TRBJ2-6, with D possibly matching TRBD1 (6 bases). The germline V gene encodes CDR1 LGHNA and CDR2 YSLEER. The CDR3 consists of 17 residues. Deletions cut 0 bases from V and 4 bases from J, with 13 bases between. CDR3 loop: CASSQEVSGTGANVLTF. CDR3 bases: TGCGCCAGCAGCCAAGAGGTATCAGGGACAGGGGCCAACGTCCTGACTTTC.